The 9 T cell receptor beta chains below all came from one sample that was sequenced in a study of identical twins. TCRdb reprocessed the 5' RACE reads with MiXCR, giving one entry per CDR3 protein. In the table there are 200,000 to 300,000 distinct CDR3 sequences, about 7% of which are singletons. The same sample was also studied in work on yellow fever vaccine responses in identical twins.

The sequenced material came from memory (CD45RO+) T cells sorted from blood. The receptor source for this set is a young woman in good health.

The genes are TRBV27 and TRBJ1-4; TRBD1 matches at 10 bases. Germline V gene lookup returns CDR1 MNHEY and CDR2 SMNVEV (reference sequence). V lost 5 bases, J lost 7 bases, and 7 bases stayed unmatched. The CDR3 length is 15 residues. The CDR3 coding sequence is TGTGCCAGCAGTCCAGACAGGGGGCAGGGTGAAAAACTGTTTTTT. It encodes CASSPDRGQGEKLFF.

The genes are TRBV28 and TRBJ1-5; perhaps TRBD1 as D (5 bases). The CDR3 runs 16 residues. Trimming took 5 bases from V and 4 from J, leaving 18 bases between them. CDR1 is MDHEN, CDR2 SYDVKM, per germline. The CDR3 nucleotides are TGTGCCAGCAGTCTTAGGCCCCAGGGCTGGAATCAGCCCCAGCATTTT. Protein product: CASSLRPQGWNQPQHF.

This clonotype showed up just a few times. The chain employs TRBV5-1 and TRBJ2-1; D uncertain. This CDR3 region has 15 residues. Germline CDR1 is SGHRS and CDR2 is YFSETQ. V lost 5 bases and J 1 base, leaving 13 bases between the germline ends. The CDR3, as DNA: TGCGCCAGCAGAGCAACAGCGCCTTCCTACAATGAGCAGTTCTTC. It yields the protein CASRATAPSYNEQFF.

The table lists this clonotype with many counts. This sequence joins TRBV10-3 and TRBJ1-5; weak D call: TRBD1 (5 bases). CDR3 size: 15 residues. Trimming took 8 bases from V and 0 from J, leaving 14 bases between them. Germline CDR1 is ENHRY and CDR2 is SYGVKD. The CDR3 here is CAIRGEGNSNQPQHF. The DNA of the CDR3 is TGTGCCATCCGGGGGGAGGGAAATAGCAATCAGCCCCAGCATTTT.

This clonotype was recorded a few times. The rearrangement uses TRBV2 and TRBJ2-5, with D perhaps TRBD1 (5 bases). CDR3 length: 12 residues. Germline V lookup: CDR1 SNHLY, CDR2 FYNNEI. Between the trimmed V and J ends, which lost 7 bases and 5 bases, there was a span of 11 bases. The CDR3 protein is CASTRVMETQYF. DNA for the CDR3: TGTGCCAGCACCAGGGTTATGGAGACCCAGTACTTC.

Many counts were recorded for this clonotype. The genes are TRBV4-1 and TRBJ2-1; TRBD2 agrees at 16 bases. This CDR3 comprises 16 residues. V lost 3 bases to trimming and J lost 9 bases; unmatched junction nucleotides: 5. CDR1 and CDR2 from the germline V gene are MGHRA and YSYEKL. The CDR3 DNA is TGCGCCAGCAGCCAGGGACTAGCGGGAGGGCTGGCTGAGCAGTTCTTC. Residues: CASSQGLAGGLAEQFF.

The table lists this clonotype with many counts. The chain joins TRBV12-3 or TRBV12-4 to TRBJ2-7; D unresolved. This CDR3 is built from 12 residues. The V end lost 4 bases, the J end lost 3 bases, and 7 bases lay between the germline ends. The CDR3, as DNA: TGTGCCAGCAGTTACAAAGGCTACGAGCAGTACTTC. Protein: CASSYKGYEQYF.

This clonotype was seen a handful of times. This rearrangement joins TRBV12-3 or TRBV12-4 to TRBJ2-3; 9 bases are shared with TRBD1. V shed 6 bases, J shed 9 bases, and the junction held 10 bases outside the gene matches. CDR3 length: 14 amino acids. CDR3 bases: TGTGCCAGCAGCTCCCGGGACAGGGTGCGCACGCAGTATTTT. Its protein is CASSSRDRVRTQYF.

This rearrangement joins TRBV19 to TRBJ2-5; TRBD2 matches at 10 bases. The V gene's germline CDR1 is LNHDA and CDR2 SQIVND (reference sequence). V trimming: 5 bases; J trimming: 4 bases; junction bases outside the gene matches: 10. CDR3 size: 16 residues. The CDR3 loop is CASSVPLAGVRETQYF. The CDR3 region has the DNA TGTGCCAGTAGTGTGCCGCTAGCGGGAGTTCGAGAGACCCAGTACTTC.